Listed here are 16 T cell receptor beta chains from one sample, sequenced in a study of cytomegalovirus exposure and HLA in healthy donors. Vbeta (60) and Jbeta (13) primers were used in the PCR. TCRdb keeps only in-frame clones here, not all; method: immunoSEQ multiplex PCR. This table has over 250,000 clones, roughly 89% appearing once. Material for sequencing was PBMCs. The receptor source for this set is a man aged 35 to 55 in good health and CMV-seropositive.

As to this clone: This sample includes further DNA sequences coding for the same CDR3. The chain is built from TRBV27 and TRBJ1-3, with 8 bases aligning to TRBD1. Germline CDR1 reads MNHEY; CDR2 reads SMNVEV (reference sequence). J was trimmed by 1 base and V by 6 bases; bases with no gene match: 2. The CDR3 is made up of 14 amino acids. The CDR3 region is CASSRTGSGNTIYF. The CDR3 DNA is TGTGCCAGCAGCAGGACAGGGTCTGGAAACACCATATATTTT.

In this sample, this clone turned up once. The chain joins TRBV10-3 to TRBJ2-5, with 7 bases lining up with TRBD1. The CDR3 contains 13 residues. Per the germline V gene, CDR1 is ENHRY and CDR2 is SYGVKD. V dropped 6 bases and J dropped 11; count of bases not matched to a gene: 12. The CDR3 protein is CAISPGQSREQYF. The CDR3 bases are TGTGCCATCAGCCCGGGACAGTCTAGGGAGCAGTACTTC.

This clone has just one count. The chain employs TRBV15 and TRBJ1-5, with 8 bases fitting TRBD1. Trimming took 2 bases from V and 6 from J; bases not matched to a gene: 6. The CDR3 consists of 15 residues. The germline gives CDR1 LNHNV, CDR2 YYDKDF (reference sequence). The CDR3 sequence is CATSRPGQAGQPQHF. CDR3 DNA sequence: TGTGCCACCAGCAGACCGGGACAGGCGGGTCAGCCCCAGCATTTT.

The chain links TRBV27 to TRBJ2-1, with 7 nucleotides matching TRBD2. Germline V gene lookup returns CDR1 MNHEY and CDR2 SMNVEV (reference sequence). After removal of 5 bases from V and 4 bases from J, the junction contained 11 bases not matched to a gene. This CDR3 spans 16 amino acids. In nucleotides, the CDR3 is TGTGCCAGCAGTCCCGTGGGGGGAGGGAAATACAATGAGCAGTTCTTC. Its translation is CASSPVGGGKYNEQFF.

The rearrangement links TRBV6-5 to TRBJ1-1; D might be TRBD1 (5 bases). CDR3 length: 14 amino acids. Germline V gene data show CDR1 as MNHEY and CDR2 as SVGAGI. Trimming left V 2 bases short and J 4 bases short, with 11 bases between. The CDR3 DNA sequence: TGTGCCAGCAGTTACGGCAGGGAAGGCACTGAAGCTTTCTTT. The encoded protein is CASSYGREGTEAFF.

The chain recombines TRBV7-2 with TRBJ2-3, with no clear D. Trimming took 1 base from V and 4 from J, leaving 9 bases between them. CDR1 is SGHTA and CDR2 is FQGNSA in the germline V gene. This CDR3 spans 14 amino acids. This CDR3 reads CASSLEPFADTQYF. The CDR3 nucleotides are TGTGCCAGCAGCTTAGAGCCATTTGCAGATACGCAGTATTTT.

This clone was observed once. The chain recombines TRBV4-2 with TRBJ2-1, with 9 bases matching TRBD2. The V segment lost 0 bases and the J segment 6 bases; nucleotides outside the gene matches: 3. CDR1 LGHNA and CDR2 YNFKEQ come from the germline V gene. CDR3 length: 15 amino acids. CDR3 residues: CASSQDRGRANEQFF. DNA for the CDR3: TGTGCCAGCAGCCAAGATCGCGGGAGGGCCAATGAGCAGTTCTTC.

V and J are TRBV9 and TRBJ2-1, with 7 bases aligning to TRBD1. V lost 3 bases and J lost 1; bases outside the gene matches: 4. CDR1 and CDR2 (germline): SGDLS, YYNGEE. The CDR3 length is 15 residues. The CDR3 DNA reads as TGTGCCAGCAGCGGACAGGGCGGTTCCTACAATGAGCAGTTCTTC. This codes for CASSGQGGSYNEQFF. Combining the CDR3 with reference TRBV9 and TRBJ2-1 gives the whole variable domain DSGVTQTPKHLITATGQRVTLRCSPRSGDLSVYWYQQSLDQGLQFLIQYYNGEERAKGNILERFSAQQFPDLHSELNLSSLELGDSALYFCASSGQGGSYNEQFFGPGTRLTVL.

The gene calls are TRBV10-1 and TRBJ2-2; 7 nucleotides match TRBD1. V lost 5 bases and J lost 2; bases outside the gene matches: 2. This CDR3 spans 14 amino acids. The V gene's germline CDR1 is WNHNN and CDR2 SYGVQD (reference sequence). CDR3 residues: CASSRDRNTGELFF. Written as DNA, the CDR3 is TGCGCCAGCAGTCGGGACAGAAACACCGGGGAGCTGTTTTTT.

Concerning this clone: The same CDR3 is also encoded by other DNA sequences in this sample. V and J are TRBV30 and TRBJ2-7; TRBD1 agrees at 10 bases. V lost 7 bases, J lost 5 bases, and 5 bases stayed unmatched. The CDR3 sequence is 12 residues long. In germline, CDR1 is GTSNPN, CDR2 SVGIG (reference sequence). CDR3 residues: CAFWTGGDEQYF. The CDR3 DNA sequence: TGTGCCTTCTGGACAGGGGGAGACGAGCAGTACTTC.

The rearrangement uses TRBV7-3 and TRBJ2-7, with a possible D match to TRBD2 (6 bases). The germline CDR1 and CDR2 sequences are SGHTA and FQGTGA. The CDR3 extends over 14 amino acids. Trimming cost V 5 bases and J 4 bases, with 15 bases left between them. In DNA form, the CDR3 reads TGTGCCAGCAGCCTTGGAGGGTCCGGATACGAGCAGTACTTC. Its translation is CASSLGGSGYEQYF.

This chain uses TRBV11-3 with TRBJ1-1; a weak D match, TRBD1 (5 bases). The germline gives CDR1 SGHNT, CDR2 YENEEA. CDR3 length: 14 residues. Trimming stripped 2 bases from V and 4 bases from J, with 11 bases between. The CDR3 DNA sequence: TGTGCCAGCAGCTTACAGGGTTCGGGCACTGAAGCTTTCTTT. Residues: CASSLQGSGTEAFF. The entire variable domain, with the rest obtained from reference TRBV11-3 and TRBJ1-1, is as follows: EAGVVQSPRYKIIEKKQPVAFWCNPISGHNTLYWYLQNLGQGPELLIRYENEEAVDDSQLPKDRFSAERLKGVDSTLKIQPAELGDSAVYLCASSLQGSGTEAFFGQGTRLTVV.

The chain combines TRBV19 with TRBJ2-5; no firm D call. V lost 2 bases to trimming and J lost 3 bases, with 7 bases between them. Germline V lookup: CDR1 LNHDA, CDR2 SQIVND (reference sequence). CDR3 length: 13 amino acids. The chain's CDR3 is CASSITREETQYF. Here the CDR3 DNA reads TGTGCCAGTAGTATAACTCGCGAAGAGACCCAGTACTTC.

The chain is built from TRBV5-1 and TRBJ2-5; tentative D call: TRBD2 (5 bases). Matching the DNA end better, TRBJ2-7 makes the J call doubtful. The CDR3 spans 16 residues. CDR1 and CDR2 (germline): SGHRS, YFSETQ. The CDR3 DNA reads TGCGCCAGCAGCTTGTGGGCGAGCGGACCCTCCTACGAGCAGTACTTC. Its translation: CASSLWASGPSYEQYF.

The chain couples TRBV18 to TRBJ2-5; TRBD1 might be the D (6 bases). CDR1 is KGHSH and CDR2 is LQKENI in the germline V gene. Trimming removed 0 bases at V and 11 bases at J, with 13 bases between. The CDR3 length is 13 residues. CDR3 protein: CASSPPIDRPQYF. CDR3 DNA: TGTGCCAGCTCACCACCGATCGACAGGCCGCAGTACTTC.

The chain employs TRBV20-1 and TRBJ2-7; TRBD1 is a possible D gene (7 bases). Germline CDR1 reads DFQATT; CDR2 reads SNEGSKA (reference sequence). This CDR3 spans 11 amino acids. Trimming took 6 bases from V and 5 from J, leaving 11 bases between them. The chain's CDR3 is CSAGGQDEQYF. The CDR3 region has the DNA TGCAGTGCGGGAGGACAGGACGAGCAGTACTTC.